Listed here is a single TCR beta chain. What it binds is unknown. Tagging with unique molecular identifiers was a feature of the TCR beta cDNA libraries. TCRdb passed the PCR reads through MiXCR, listing each CDR3 protein once. The sample records about half a million distinct CDR3 sequences, less than 40% being singletons. The sample is drawn from a study of post-analysis software for immune sequencing data. Whole-study results and caveats: Normalized Chao1 diversity in multiple sclerosis patients fell significantly below that of controls.

This sequence was found in a girl aged 2-17 years with multiple sclerosis. Sequencing was carried out using blood.

The CDR3 loop is CAITTGANTEAFF. CDR3 coding DNA: TGTGCCATCACGACAGGGGCTAACACTGAAGCTTTCTTT. This chain uses TRBV10-3 with TRBJ1-1; 8 bases are shared with TRBD1. The V gene's germline CDR1 is ENHRY and CDR2 SYGVKD. V lost 7 bases, J lost 2 bases, and 3 bases stayed unmatched. The CDR3 runs 13 residues.